The 32 T cell receptor beta chains below all came from one sample that was sequenced in a study of blood T cell repertoires in COVID-19. TCRdb's table, derived via immunoSEQ multiplex PCR, lists solely in-frame clones and lacks some. This sample carries 110,000 or so clones, more than 65% of them seen once, and the ten largest clones take around 1.5%. Source material: peripheral blood. The receptors originated from a man aged 50-59 years with acute or convalescent COVID-19.

This clone was seen only once. The V gene is TRBV6-6, the J gene TRBJ1-5; D possibly corresponds to TRBD1 (5 bases). Germline-derived CDR1 and CDR2 are MNHNY and SVGAGI (reference sequence). CDR3 length: 15 amino acids. Trimming left V 8 bases short and J 4 bases short, with 18 bases between. The CDR3 nucleotides are TGTGCCAGCGAATGGGATGGGGGGAAGAATCAGCCCCAGCATTTT. Translating it yields CASEWDGGKNQPQHF.

This clone has a handful of counts. The rearrangement joins TRBV5-4 to TRBJ1-2, with TRBD1 identical over 8 bases. Trimming cost V 3 bases and J 7 bases; bases outside gene matches: 8. CDR3 length: 14 residues. Germline-derived CDR1 and CDR2 are SGHNT and YYREEE (reference sequence). CDR3 sequence (DNA): TGTGCCAGCAGCTCCACAGGACAGGGAGGTGGCTACACCTTC. Protein sequence: CASSSTGQGGGYTF.

The chain couples TRBV28 to TRBJ1-1; the D gene is possibly TRBD1 (5 bases). The germline V gene encodes CDR1 MDHEN and CDR2 SYDVKM. The germline V and J ends were trimmed by 2 bases and 5 bases, with 9 bases remaining between them. The CDR3 is made up of 13 amino acids. This CDR3 reads CASSLVGRTEAFF. CDR3 sequence (DNA): TGTGCCAGCAGTTTAGTGGGGCGGACTGAAGCTTTCTTT.

The V and J genes are TRBV4-1 and TRBJ2-1, with D perhaps matching TRBD2 (6 bases). V gave up 0 bases and J gave up 10 bases, with 16 bases separating them. CDR1 is MGHRA and CDR2 is YSYEKL in the germline V gene. This CDR3 spans 15 amino acids. CDR3 region: CASSQERLVNNEQFF. Written as DNA, the CDR3 is TGCGCCAGCAGCCAAGAGAGACTAGTTAATAACGAGCAGTTCTTC.

The V call is TRBV27, the J call TRBJ2-3, with 10 positions matching TRBD2. This CDR3 region has 16 residues. Trimming cost V 3 bases and J 4 bases; bases outside gene matches: 7. Germline V gene sequence: CDR1 MNHEY, CDR2 SMNVEV (reference sequence). Here the CDR3 reads CASSFFERGGPDTQYF. Written as DNA, the CDR3 is TGTGCCAGCAGTTTTTTCGAGCGGGGGGGCCCAGATACGCAGTATTTT.

CDR3 DNA: TGTGCCAGCAGCGTAGGTGGAGGGCTCAAGTATGGCTACACCTTC. As protein: CASSVGGGLKYGYTF. The rearrangement uses TRBV9 and TRBJ1-2; D unclear. This CDR3 contains 15 residues. The V gene's germline CDR1 is SGDLS and CDR2 YYNGEE. V gave up 0 bases and J gave up 5 bases, with 14 bases separating them.

The V gene is TRBV28, the J gene TRBJ1-3; D is unresolved. V lost 7 bases and J lost 5, with 15 bases in between. The CDR3 totals 14 residues. Germline V gene data show CDR1 as MDHEN and CDR2 as SYDVKM. CDR3 nucleotide sequence: TGTGCCAGCACCCTAGGAAGTTGGAGAAACACCATATATTTT. Translation gives CASTLGSWRNTIYF.

This clone has just a few counts. The rearrangement uses TRBV6-1 and TRBJ1-4; 11 nucleotides line up with TRBD1. V lost 1 base, J lost 11 bases, and 3 bases stayed unmatched. This CDR3 is 14 amino acids long. Germline CDR1 is MNHNS and CDR2 is SASEGT. The CDR3 sequence is CASSEVGTGGKLFF. The CDR3 DNA reads TGTGCCAGCAGTGAAGTCGGGACAGGGGGGAAACTGTTTTTT.

The chain employs TRBV6-2 or TRBV6-3 and TRBJ2-2, with D unclear. This CDR3 is 14 amino acids long. Germline V CDR1 and CDR2: MNHEY, SVGEGT. With 0 bases removed from V and 4 bases from J, the gap between germline ends came to 6 bases. CDR3 sequence (DNA): TGTGCCAGCAGTTACTCTTCGTTCACCGGGGAGCTGTTTTTT. It encodes CASSYSSFTGELFF.

The gene calls are TRBV12-5 and TRBJ1-2; tentatively, D is TRBD1 (5 bases). The CDR3 runs to 13 residues. V was pared by 5 bases and J by 8 bases, with 15 bases between. From germline, CDR1 is LGHNT and CDR2 FRNRAP. The DNA of the CDR3 is TGTGCTAGTGGTGCGCTCGGGGGAAGCGGCTACACCTTC. It specifies CASGALGGSGYTF.

J is TRBJ1-4 and V is TRBV6-5; possibly TRBD1 for D (6 bases). Trimming cost V 6 bases and J 3 bases, with 11 bases left between them. This CDR3 is 14 amino acids long. Germline assignment: CDR1 MNHEY and CDR2 SVGAGI. CDR3 protein: CASSLEGANEKLFF. In nucleotides, the CDR3 is TGTGCCAGCAGCCTCGAGGGGGCTAATGAAAAACTGTTTTTT.

This rearrangement joins TRBV3-1 (or the pseudogene TRBV3-2) to TRBJ1-6; no clear D. This CDR3 comprises 15 residues. Germline V gives CDR1 LGHDT, CDR2 YNNKEL (reference sequence). The germline V and J ends were trimmed by 0 bases and 5 bases, with 8 bases remaining between them. CDR3 amino acids: CASSQERQDNSPLHF. DNA for the CDR3: TGTGCCAGCAGCCAAGAAAGGCAGGATAATTCACCCCTCCACTTT.

The chain carries TRBV9 and TRBJ2-5, with 12 positions matching TRBD2. Germline lookup yields CDR1 SGDLS and CDR2 YYNGEE. V was pared by 1 base and J by 5 bases, with 6 bases of the junction left unmatched. This CDR3 is 16 amino acids long. Here the CDR3 DNA reads TGTGCCAGCAGCGTACCGACTAGCGGGGGTTCGGAGACCCAGTACTTC. This encodes CASSVPTSGGSETQYF.

The rearrangement joins TRBV6-4 to TRBJ2-2; tentative D call: TRBD1 (6 bases). V was shortened by 3 bases and J by 6 bases, with 17 bases between the two germline ends. This CDR3 region has 16 residues. Per germline, CDR1 MRHNA and CDR2 SNTAGT. The CDR3 DNA reads as TGTGCCAGCAGTGAAGTCAGGGGATCGGTTCCCGGGGAGCTGTTTTTT. It encodes CASSEVRGSVPGELFF.

For this clone: One end of the junction does not line up with germline, which may come from a read error. This chain connects TRBV2 to TRBJ1-5, with 8 bases that match TRBD1. Germline values: CDR1 SNHLY, CDR2 FYNNEI. This CDR3 contains 15 residues. The CDR3 is CASREDRGGNQPQHF. For the CDR3, the DNA is TGTGCCAGCAGGGAAGACAGGGGTGGCAATCAGCCCCAGCATTTT.

The rearrangement links TRBV5-1 to TRBJ1-1; D is ambiguous. V lost 4 bases, J lost 1 base, and 11 bases lay in between. This CDR3 has 14 residues. Germline V CDR1 and CDR2: SGHRS, YFSETQ. The CDR3 region is CASSQSRENTEAFF. The CDR3 DNA is TGCGCCAGCAGCCAATCACGGGAGAACACTGAAGCTTTCTTT.

V gene TRBV28 combines with J gene TRBJ1-1, with a tentative D call TRBD1 (5 bases). In germline, CDR1 is MDHEN, CDR2 SYDVKM. The CDR3 extends over 14 amino acids. V lost 2 bases to trimming and J lost 5 bases, with 12 bases between them. CDR3 DNA sequence: TGTGCCAGCAGTTTAACAGGTGGGGGGACTGAAGCTTTCTTT. It translates to CASSLTGGGTEAFF.

The chain employs TRBV27 and TRBJ1-2; possible D gene TRBD1, 6 bases. V was clipped by 6 bases and J by 3 bases, with 17 bases between them. CDR3 length: 15 amino acids. The germline V gene has CDR1 MNHEY and CDR2 SMNVEV (reference sequence). CDR3 sequence reads: CASSLNQGQYYGYTF. CDR3 in DNA: TGTGCCAGCAGCTTAAATCAGGGGCAGTACTATGGCTACACCTTC.

A single count supports this clone. The V and J genes are TRBV2 and TRBJ2-2, with TRBD1 identical over 8 bases. This CDR3 has 14 amino acids. Unmatched junction bases numbered 7, after V lost 7 bases and J lost 6 bases. Germline V lookup: CDR1 SNHLY, CDR2 FYNNEI. Here the CDR3 reads CASNTDREPGELFF. The DNA of the CDR3 is TGTGCCAGCAATACGGACAGGGAGCCCGGGGAGCTGTTTTTT.

The chain couples TRBV7-7 to TRBJ1-4, with 7 bases lining up with TRBD1. From germline, CDR1 is SSHAT and CDR2 FNYEAQ (reference sequence). The trim removed 5 bases at V and 4 bases at J, leaving 7 bases unmatched. The CDR3 extends over 15 amino acids. In nucleotides, the CDR3 is TGTGCCAGCAGCCGGGGAACAGGGGATAATGAAAAACTGTTTTTT. Its translation: CASSRGTGDNEKLFF.

This chain joins TRBV28 and TRBJ2-1, with D possibly matching TRBD2 (5 bases). The germline gives CDR1 MDHEN, CDR2 SYDVKM. The CDR3 covers 13 residues. V lost 7 bases to trimming and J lost 10 bases, with 17 bases between them. CDR3 DNA sequence: TGTGCCAGCACCACGTCCCCTCCGGGGGAGCAGTTCTTC. Translation: CASTTSPPGEQFF.

The chain couples TRBV30 to TRBJ2-1; TRBD2 agrees at 7 bases. The CDR3 is made up of 13 amino acids. The ends lost 4 bases at V and 2 bases at J; junction bases unmatched: 2. Germline V gene lookup returns CDR1 GTSNPN and CDR2 SVGIG (reference sequence). Written as DNA, the CDR3 is TGTGCCTGGAAAGGGACTACCTACAATGAGCAGTTCTTC. Translation gives CAWKGTTYNEQFF.

This clone was found once. The V gene is TRBV5-6, the J gene TRBJ2-3; 7 nucleotides match TRBD1. The CDR3 contains 15 residues. The ends lost 4 bases at V and 4 bases at J; junction bases unmatched: 9. Germline loops: CDR1 SGHDT, CDR2 YYEEEE. The CDR3 DNA follows: TGTGCCAGCAGCAAGAGACAGGGTCGGGCAGATACGCAGTATTTT. This codes for CASSKRQGRADTQYF. The full variable domain, rest sourced from reference TRBV5-6 and TRBJ2-3, is DAGVTQSPTHLIKTRGQQVTLRCSPKSGHDTVSWYQQALGQGPQFIFQYYEEEERQRGNFPDRFSGHQFPNYSSELNVNALLLGDSALYLCASSKRQGRADTQYFGPGTRLTVL.

This sequence joins TRBV5-6 and TRBJ2-2; a weak D match, TRBD2 (5 bases). This CDR3 is built from 17 residues. Per germline, CDR1 SGHDT and CDR2 YYEEEE. The V end lost 1 base, the J end lost 7 bases, and 20 bases lay between the germline ends. In nucleotides, the CDR3 is TGTGCCAGCAGCTTGAGGATCGGGCTAGCCTCGGGCGGGGAGCTGTTTTTT. This sequence encodes CASSLRIGLASGGELFF.

The chain recombines TRBV19 with TRBJ2-7; D perhaps matches TRBD1 (7 bases). The CDR3 loop spans 15 amino acids. The germline gives CDR1 LNHDA, CDR2 SQIVND (reference sequence). The CDR3 spells CASSIAEGAQYEQYV. As DNA, the CDR3 is TGTGCCAGTAGCATAGCGGAGGGGGCGCAGTACGAGCAGTACGTC.

The rearrangement joins TRBV3-1 (or the pseudogene TRBV3-2) to TRBJ2-2; TRBD2 matches at 9 bases. J was trimmed by 7 bases and V by 5 bases; bases with no gene match: 8. Germline V gene lookup returns CDR1 LGHDT and CDR2 YNNKEL (reference sequence). The CDR3 is 15 amino acids. CDR3 sequence (DNA): TGTGCCAGCAGCTTCCGGGGACTAGCCGGCGGGGAGCTGTTTTTT. Translation: CASSFRGLAGGELFF.

As DNA, the CDR3 is TGTGCCAGTAGTCCGACAGGTACTGAGGGTTCACCCCTCCACTTT. This sequence encodes CASSPTGTEGSPLHF. The chain combines TRBV19 with TRBJ1-6; tentatively, D is TRBD1 (6 bases). This CDR3 contains 15 residues. The germline gives CDR1 LNHDA, CDR2 SQIVND (reference sequence). With 5 bases removed from V and 9 bases from J, the gap between germline ends came to 17 bases.

The chain recombines TRBV5-1 with TRBJ2-5; TRBD1 matches 8 bases. Germline assignment: CDR1 SGHRS and CDR2 YFSETQ. V was pared by 3 bases and J by 2 bases, with 6 bases of the junction left unmatched. The CDR3 has 15 amino acids. The CDR3 loop reads CASSSGQGLQETQYF. Here the CDR3 DNA reads TGCGCCAGCAGCTCCGGACAGGGCTTGCAAGAGACCCAGTACTTC.

In its sample, this clone ranks as medium-sized. The junction departs from the called germline gene at one end, perhaps through a read error. The chain recombines TRBV6-5 with TRBJ1-4; TRBD1 agrees at 11 bases. This CDR3 is 15 amino acids long. The germline gives CDR1 MNHEY, CDR2 SVGAGI. Here the CDR3 DNA reads TGTGCCAGCAGTAACTCCGGGACAGGGGGAGAAAAACTGTTTTTT. It translates to CASSNSGTGGEKLFF.

V usage is TRBV3-1 (or the pseudogene TRBV3-2) and J usage is TRBJ2-5, with D hard to call. CDR1 and CDR2 (germline): LGHDT, YNNKEL (reference sequence). The CDR3 runs to 13 residues. With 1 base removed from V and 7 bases from J, the gap between germline ends came to 10 bases. This chain's CDR3 is CASSQALTGTQYF. CDR3 nucleotide sequence: TGTGCCAGCAGCCAAGCCCTAACGGGGACCCAGTACTTC.

The chain joins TRBV27 to TRBJ2-7, with TRBD2 matching over 7 bases. CDR3 length equals 10 residues. CDR1 is MNHEY and CDR2 is SMNVEV in the germline V gene (reference sequence). The CDR3 spells CAGGGYEQYV. For the CDR3, the DNA is TGTGCGGGGGGGGGCTACGAGCAGTACGTC.

This clone was seen only once. The chain employs TRBV6-1 and TRBJ1-6, with D perhaps matching TRBD1 (5 bases). The V end lost 0 bases, the J end lost 7 bases, and 10 bases lay between the germline ends. The length of the CDR3 is 15 residues. The germline V gene encodes CDR1 MNHNS and CDR2 SASEGT. The CDR3 sequence: CASSEAGAVNSPLHF. CDR3 coding DNA: TGTGCCAGCAGTGAAGCTGGGGCAGTCAATTCACCCCTCCACTTT.